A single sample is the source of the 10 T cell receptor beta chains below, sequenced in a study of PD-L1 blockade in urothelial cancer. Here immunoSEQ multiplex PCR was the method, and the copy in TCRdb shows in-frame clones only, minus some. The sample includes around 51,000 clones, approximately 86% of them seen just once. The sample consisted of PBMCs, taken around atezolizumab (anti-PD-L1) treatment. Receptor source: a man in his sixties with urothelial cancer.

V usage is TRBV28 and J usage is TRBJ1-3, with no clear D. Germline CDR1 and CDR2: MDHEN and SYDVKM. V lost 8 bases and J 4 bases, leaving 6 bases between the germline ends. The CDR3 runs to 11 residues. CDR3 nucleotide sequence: TGTGCCAGCGGGCGAGGAAACACCATATATTTT. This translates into CASGRGNTIYF.

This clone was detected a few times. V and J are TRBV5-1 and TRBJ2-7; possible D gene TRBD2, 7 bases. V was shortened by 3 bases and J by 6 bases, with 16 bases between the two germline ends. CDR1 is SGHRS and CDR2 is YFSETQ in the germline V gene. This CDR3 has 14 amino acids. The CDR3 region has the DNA TGCGCCAGCAGCTGGCACAGGGAGGGAGGCGAGCAGTACTTC. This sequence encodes CASSWHREGGEQYF.

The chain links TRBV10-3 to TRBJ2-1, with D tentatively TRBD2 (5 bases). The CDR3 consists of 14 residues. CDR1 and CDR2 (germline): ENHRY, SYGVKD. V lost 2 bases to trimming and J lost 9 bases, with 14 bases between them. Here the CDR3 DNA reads TGTGCCATCAGTGAGGCGGACTGGGGTCCTGAGCAGTTCTTC. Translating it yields CAISEADWGPEQFF.

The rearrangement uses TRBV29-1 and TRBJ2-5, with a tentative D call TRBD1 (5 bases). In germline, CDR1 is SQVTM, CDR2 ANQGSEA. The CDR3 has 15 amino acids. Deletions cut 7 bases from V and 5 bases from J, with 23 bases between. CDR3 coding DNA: TGCAGCGCCCCGAAGTTGCCAGGGCCCCTGGAGACCCAGTACTTC. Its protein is CSAPKLPGPLETQYF.

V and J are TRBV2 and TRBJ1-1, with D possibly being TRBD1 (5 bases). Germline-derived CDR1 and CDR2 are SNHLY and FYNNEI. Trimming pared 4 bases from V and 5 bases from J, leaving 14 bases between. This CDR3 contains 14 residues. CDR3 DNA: TGTGCCAGCAGTGTGAGGACAACAAGGACTGAAGCTTTCTTT. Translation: CASSVRTTRTEAFF.

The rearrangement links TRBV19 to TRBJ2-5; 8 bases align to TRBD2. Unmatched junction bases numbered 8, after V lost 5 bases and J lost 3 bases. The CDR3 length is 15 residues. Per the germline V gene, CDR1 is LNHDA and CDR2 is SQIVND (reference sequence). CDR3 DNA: TGTGCCAGTAGTTGGGCGGGAGGAGGTGAAGAGACCCAGTACTTC. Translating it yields CASSWAGGGEETQYF.

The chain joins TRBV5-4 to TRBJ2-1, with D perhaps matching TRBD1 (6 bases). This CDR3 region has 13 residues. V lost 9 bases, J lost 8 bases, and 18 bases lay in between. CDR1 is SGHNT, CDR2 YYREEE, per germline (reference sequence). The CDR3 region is CATDQGRSHEQFF. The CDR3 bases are TGTGCCACCGACCAGGGGCGCAGTCATGAGCAGTTCTTC.

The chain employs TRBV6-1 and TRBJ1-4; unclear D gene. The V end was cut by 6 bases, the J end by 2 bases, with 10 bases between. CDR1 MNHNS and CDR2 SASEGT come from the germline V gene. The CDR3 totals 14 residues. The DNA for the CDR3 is TGTGCCAGCAGCACCTCCGGTACTAATGAAAAACTGTTTTTT. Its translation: CASSTSGTNEKLFF.

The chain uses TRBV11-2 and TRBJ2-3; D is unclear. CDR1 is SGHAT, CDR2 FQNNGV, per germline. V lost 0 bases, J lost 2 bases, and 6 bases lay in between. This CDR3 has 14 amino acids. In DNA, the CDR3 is TGTGCCAGCAGCTTAGATTGGCCCACAGATACGCAGTATTTT. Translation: CASSLDWPTDTQYF.

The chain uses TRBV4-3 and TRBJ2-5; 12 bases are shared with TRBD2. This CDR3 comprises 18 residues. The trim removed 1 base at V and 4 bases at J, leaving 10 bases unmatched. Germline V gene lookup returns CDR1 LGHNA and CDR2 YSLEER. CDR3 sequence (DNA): TGCGCCAGCAGCCAAGGGATAGAAGGACTAGCGGGAAGAGAGACCCAGTACTTC. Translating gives CASSQGIEGLAGRETQYF.